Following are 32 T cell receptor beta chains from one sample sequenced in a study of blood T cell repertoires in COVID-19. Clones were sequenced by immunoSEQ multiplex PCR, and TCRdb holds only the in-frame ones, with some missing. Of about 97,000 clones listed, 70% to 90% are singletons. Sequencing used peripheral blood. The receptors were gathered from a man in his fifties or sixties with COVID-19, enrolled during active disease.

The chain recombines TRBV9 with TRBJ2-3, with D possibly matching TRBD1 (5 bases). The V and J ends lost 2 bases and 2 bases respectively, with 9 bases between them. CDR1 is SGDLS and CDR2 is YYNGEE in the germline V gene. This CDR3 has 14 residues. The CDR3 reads CASSVGRFTDTQYF. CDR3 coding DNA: TGTGCCAGCAGCGTGGGGCGCTTCACAGATACGCAGTATTTT.

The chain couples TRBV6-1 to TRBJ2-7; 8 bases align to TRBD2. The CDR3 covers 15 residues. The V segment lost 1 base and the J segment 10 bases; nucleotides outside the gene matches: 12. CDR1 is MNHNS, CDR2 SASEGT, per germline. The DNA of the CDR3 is TGTGCCAGCAGTGAAGACGGGGGGGCCTCATCCGTCCAGTACTTC. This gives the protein CASSEDGGASSVQYF.

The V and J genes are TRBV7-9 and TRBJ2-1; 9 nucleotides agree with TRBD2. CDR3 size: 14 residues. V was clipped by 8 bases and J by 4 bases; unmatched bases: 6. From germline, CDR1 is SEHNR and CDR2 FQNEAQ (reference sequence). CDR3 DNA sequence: TGTGCCAGCCCAGTTAGCGGGGGTTACAATGAGCAGTTCTTC. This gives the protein CASPVSGGYNEQFF.

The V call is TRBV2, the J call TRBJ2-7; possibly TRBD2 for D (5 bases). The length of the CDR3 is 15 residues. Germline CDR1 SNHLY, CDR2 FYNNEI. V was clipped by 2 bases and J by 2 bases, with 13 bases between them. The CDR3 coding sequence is TGTGCCAGCAGTGAACAGGCTAGCAGGACCTACGAGCAGTACTTC. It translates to CASSEQASRTYEQYF.

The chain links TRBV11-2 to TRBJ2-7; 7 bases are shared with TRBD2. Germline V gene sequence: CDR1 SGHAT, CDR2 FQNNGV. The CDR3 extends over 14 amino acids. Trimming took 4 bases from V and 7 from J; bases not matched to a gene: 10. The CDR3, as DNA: TGTGCCAGCAGCTCCCTGGGAGGGGTCTCGGAGCAGTACTTC. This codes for CASSSLGGVSEQYF.

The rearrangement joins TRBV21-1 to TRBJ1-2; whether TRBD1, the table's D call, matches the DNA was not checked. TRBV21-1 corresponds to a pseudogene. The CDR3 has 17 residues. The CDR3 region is CASIVAPKQGALKGYTF. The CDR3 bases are TGTGCCAGCATCGTCGCCCCTAAACAGGGGGCTCTAAAGGGCTACACCTTC.

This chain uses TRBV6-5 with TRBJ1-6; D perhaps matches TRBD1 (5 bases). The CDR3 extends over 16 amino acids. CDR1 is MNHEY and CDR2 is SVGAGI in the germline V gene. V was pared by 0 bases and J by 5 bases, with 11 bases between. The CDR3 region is CASSYSPRGNNSPLHF. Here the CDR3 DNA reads TGTGCCAGCAGTTACTCACCAAGGGGTAATAATTCACCCCTCCACTTT.

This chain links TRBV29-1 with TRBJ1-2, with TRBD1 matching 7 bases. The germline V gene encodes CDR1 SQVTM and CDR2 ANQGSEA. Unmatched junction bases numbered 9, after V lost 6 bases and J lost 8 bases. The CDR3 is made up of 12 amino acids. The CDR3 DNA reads TGCAGCGTCGTTCTTCCGGGACAGGGCTACACCTTC. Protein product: CSVVLPGQGYTF.

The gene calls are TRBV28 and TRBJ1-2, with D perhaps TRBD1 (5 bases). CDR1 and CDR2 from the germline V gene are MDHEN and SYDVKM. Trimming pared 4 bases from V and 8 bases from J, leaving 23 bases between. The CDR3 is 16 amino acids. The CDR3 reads CASSSPGGALQDGYTF. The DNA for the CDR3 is TGTGCCAGCAGTTCCCCCGGTGGGGCCCTTCAGGACGGCTACACCTTC.

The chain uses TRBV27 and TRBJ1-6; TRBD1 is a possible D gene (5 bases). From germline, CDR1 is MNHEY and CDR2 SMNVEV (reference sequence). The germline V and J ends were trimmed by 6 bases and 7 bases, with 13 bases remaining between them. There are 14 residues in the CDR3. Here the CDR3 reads CASRTGAENSPLHF. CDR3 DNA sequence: TGTGCCAGCAGAACAGGTGCGGAAAATTCACCCCTCCACTTT.

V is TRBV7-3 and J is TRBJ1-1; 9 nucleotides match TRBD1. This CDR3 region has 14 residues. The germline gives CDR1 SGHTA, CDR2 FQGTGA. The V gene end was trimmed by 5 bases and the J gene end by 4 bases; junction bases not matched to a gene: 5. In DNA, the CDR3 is TGTGCCAGCAGCCCGGGACAGGGTAGCACTGAAGCTTTCTTT. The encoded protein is CASSPGQGSTEAFF.

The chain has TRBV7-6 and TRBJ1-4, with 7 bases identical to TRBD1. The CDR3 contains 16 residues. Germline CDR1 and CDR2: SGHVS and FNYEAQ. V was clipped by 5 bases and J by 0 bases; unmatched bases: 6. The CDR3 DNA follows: TGTGCCAGCAGCCCCGGGACAGCCGCAACTAATGAAAAACTGTTTTTT. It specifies CASSPGTAATNEKLFF.

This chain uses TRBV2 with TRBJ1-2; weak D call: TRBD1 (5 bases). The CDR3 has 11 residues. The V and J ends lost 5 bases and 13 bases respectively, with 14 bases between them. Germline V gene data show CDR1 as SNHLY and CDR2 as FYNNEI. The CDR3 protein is CASSFDSCCTF. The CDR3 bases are TGTGCCAGCAGTTTTGACAGTTGCTGCACCTTC.

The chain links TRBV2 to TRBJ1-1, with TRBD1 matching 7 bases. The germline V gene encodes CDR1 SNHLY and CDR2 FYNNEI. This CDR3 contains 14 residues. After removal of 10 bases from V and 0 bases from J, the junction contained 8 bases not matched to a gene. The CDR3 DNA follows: TGTGCCACAACCTACGACAGGGTGAACACTGAAGCTTTCTTT. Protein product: CATTYDRVNTEAFF.

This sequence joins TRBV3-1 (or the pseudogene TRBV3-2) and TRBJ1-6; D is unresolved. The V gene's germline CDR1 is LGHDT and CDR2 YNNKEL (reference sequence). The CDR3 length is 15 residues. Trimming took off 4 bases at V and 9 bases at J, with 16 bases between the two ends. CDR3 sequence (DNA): TGTGCCAGCAGCCGAGGAGGGCCTTTAAGTTCACCCCTCCACTTT. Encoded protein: CASSRGGPLSSPLHF.

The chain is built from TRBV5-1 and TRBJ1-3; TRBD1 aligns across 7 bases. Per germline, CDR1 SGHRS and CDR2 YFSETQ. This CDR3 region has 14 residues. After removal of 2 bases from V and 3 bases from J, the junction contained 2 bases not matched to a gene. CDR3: CASSLQGLGNTIYF. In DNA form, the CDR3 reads TGCGCCAGCAGCTTACAGGGGCTTGGAAACACCATATATTTT.

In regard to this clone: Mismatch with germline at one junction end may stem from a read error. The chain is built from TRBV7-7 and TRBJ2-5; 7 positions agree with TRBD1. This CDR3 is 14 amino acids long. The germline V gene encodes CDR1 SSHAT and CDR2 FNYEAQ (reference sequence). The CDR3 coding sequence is TGTGCTAGCAGCCAGTTAGGGGGCGAAGAGACCCAGTACTTC. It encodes CASSQLGGEETQYF.

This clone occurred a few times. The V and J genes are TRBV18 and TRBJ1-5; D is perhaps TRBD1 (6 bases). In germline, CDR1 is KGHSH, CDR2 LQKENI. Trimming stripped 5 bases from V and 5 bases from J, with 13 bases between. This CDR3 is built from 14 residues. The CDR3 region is CASSTTGTDQPQHF. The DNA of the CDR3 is TGTGCCAGCTCAACTACAGGGACCGATCAGCCCCAGCATTTT.

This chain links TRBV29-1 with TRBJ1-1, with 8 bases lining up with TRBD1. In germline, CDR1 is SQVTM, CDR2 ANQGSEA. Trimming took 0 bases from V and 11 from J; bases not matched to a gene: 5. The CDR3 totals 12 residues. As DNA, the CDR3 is TGCAGCGTTGAAGATTTCCAGGGGGCGGCTTTCTTT. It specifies CSVEDFQGAAFF. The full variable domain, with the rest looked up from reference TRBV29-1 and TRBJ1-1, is SAVISQKPSRDICQRGTSLTIQCQVDSQVTMMFWYRQQPGQSLTLIATANQGSEATYESGFVIDKFPISRPNLTFSTLTVSNMSPEDSSIYLCSVEDFQGAAFFGQGTRLTVV.

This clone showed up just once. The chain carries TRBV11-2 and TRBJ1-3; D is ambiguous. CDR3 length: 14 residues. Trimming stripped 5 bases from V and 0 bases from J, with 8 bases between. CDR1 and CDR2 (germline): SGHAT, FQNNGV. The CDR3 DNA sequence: TGTGCCAGCAGCGCCAGAAGCTCTGGAAACACCATATATTTT. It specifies CASSARSSGNTIYF.

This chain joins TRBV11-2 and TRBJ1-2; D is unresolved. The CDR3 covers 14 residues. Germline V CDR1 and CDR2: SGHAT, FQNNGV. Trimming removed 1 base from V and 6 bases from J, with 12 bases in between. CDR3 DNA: TGTGCCAGCAGCTTAGCACAGATAAATCATGGCTACACCTTC. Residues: CASSLAQINHGYTF.

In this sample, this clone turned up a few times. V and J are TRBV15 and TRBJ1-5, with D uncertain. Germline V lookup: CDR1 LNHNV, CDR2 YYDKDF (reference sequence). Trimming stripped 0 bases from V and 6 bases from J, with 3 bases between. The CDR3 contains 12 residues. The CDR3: CATSRDIQPQHF. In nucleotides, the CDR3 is TGTGCCACCAGCAGAGATATTCAGCCCCAGCATTTT.

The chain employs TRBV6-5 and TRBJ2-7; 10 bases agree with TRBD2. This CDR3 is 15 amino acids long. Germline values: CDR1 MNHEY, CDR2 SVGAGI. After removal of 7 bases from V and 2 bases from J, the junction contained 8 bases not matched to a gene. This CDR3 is CASILSGGAPYEQYF. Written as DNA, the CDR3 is TGTGCCAGCATACTAAGCGGGGGGGCCCCCTACGAGCAGTACTTC.

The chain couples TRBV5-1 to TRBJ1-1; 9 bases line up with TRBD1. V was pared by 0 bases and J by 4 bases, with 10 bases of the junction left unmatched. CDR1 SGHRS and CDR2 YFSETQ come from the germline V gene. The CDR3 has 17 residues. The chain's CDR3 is CASSLGLQGARGTEAFF. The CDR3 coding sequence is TGCGCCAGCAGCTTGGGTTTACAGGGGGCCCGAGGCACTGAAGCTTTCTTT.

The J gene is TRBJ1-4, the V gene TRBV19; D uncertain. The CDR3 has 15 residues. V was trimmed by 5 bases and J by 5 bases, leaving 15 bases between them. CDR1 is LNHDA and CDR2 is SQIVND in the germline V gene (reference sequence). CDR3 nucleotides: TGTGCCAGTAGTCTACAGACGGTCAACAATGAAAAACTGTTTTTT. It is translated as CASSLQTVNNEKLFF. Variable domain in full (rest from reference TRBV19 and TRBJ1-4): DGGITQSPKYLFRKEGQNVTLSCEQNLNHDAMYWYRQDPGQGLRLIYYSQIVNDFQKGDIAEGYSVSREKKESFPLTVTSAQKNPTAFYLCASSLQTVNNEKLFFGSGTQLSVL.

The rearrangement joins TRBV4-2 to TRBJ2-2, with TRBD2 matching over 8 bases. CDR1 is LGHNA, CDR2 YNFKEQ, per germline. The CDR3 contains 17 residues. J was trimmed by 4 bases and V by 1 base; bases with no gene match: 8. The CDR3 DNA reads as TGTGCCAGCAGCCAAGCAACGGGGGGGCGAAGCACCGGGGAGCTGTTTTTT. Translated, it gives CASSQATGGRSTGELFF.

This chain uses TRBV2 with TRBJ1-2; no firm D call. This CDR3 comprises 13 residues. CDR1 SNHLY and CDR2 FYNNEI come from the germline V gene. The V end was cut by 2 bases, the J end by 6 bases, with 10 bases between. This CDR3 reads CASSERQVDGYTF. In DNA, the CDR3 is TGTGCCAGCAGTGAAAGGCAGGTAGATGGCTACACCTTC.

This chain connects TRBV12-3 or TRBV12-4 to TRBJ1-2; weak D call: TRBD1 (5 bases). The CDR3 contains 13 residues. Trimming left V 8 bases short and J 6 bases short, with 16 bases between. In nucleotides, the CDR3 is TGTGCCAGCGCCGACAGAAATCGGAATGGCTACACCTTC. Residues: CASADRNRNGYTF.

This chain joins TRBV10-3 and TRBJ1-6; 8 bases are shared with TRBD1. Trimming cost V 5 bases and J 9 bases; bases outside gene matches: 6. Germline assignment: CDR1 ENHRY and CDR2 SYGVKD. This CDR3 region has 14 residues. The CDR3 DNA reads TGTGCCATCAGTCCACAGGGGGTAGGTTCACCCCTCCACTTT. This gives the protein CAISPQGVGSPLHF.

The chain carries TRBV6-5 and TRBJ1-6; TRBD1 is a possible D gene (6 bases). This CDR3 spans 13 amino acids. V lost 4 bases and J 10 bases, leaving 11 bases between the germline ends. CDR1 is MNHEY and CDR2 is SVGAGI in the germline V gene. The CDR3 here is CASSSTGISPLHF. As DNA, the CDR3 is TGTGCCAGCAGTTCAACAGGGATCTCACCCCTCCACTTT.

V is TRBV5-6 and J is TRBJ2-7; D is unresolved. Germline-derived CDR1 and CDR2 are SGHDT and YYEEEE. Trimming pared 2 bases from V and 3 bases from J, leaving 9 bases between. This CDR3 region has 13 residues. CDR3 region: CASSFLQSYEQYF. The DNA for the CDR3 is TGTGCCAGCAGCTTTTTACAGAGCTACGAGCAGTACTTC.

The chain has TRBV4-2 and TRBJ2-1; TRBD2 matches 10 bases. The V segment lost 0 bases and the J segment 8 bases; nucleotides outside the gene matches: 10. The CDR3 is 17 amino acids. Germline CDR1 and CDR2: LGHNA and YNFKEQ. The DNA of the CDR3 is TGTGCCAGCAGCCAAGATAGAGCGGGGGGGCCCACGGATGAGCAGTTCTTC. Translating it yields CASSQDRAGGPTDEQFF.